These T cell receptor beta chains were read from a single sample in a study of blood T cell repertoires in COVID-19. Libraries were prepared by immunoSEQ multiplex PCR; TCRdb keeps only in-frame clonotypes and omits some of them. This sample has 130,000 to 150,000 clones, with about four fifths found just once. Sequenced material: peripheral blood. The receptors here all came from a man aged 65-85 years who had recovered from COVID-19. The CDR3 runs from the conserved cysteine through the conserved F or W. The order of the fields is clone size, V gene, J gene, D gene, CDR3 DNA, CDR3 protein. A D gene is named only where the DNA matches it firmly. Size is stated for part of the rows, as once, few or many counts, or as a class when the clone is expanded.

clone size: NA
V gene: TRBV27
J gene: TRBJ2-7
D gene: TRBD1
CDR3 DNA: TGTGCCAGCAGTTCAGGGGGTATACCTGACTACCTTAGACACTGGGTGTTGTTC
CDR3 protein: CASSSGGIPDYLRHWVLF

clone size: NA
V gene: TRBV27
J gene: TRBJ2-7
D gene: NA
CDR3 DNA: TGTGCCAGCAGTCGCGTACAGGGCGAGCAGTACTTC
CDR3 protein: CASSRVQGEQYF

clone size: NA
V gene: TRBV12-3/TRBV12-4
J gene: TRBJ2-7
D gene: NA
CDR3 DNA: TGTGCCAGCAGTGAGACTGGATCCTACGAGCAGTACTTC
CDR3 protein: CASSETGSYEQYF

clone size: NA
V gene: TRBV12-1
J gene: TRBJ2-7
D gene: NA
CDR3 DNA: TGTGCCAGCAGCTTTGGGCCCCTGTACCACTACGAGCAGTACTTC
CDR3 protein: CASSFGPLYHYEQYF

clone size: NA
V gene: TRBV6-2/TRBV6-3
J gene: TRBJ2-1
D gene: NA
CDR3 DNA: TGTGCCAGCAGTTTAAGTTCTCAGCCTCGGGATGAGCAGTTCTTC
CDR3 protein: CASSLSSQPRDEQFF

clone size: NA
V gene: TRBV6-6
J gene: TRBJ2-7
D gene: NA
CDR3 DNA: TGTGCCAGCAGTCCGACTAGCTACGAGCAGTACTTC
CDR3 protein: CASSPTSYEQYF

clone size: few
V gene: TRBV7-9
J gene: TRBJ2-7
D gene: TRBD2
CDR3 DNA: TGTGCCAGCAGCCCTAGGACTAGCGGGAGTTACGAGCAGTACTTC
CDR3 protein: CASSPRTSGSYEQYF

clone size: NA
V gene: TRBV28
J gene: TRBJ1-4
D gene: TRBD1
CDR3 DNA: TGTGCCAGCAGGCCCGGGACAGGGAATGAAAAACTGTTTTTT
CDR3 protein: CASRPGTGNEKLFF

clone size: NA
V gene: TRBV29-1
J gene: TRBJ2-2
D gene: NA
CDR3 DNA: TGCAGCGTTTCTTTCAGGGGAAACACCGGGGAGCTGTTTTTT
CDR3 protein: CSVSFRGNTGELFF

clone size: NA
V gene: TRBV3-1/TRBV3-2
J gene: TRBJ1-4
D gene: NA
CDR3 DNA: TGTGCCAGCAGACTGGGAGGGGGTAATGAAAAACTGTTTTTT
CDR3 protein: CASRLGGGNEKLFF

clone size: NA
V gene: TRBV5-6
J gene: TRBJ2-2
D gene: TRBD1
CDR3 DNA: TGTGCCAGCAGCCCGGGACAGCGCAACACCGGGGAGCTGTTTTTT
CDR3 protein: CASSPGQRNTGELFF

clone size: NA
V gene: TRBV7-9
J gene: TRBJ1-1
D gene: TRBD1
CDR3 DNA: TGTGCCAGCAGCCCTGGAGGGACAGGGGCCGGTTGGACTGAAGCTTTCTTT
CDR3 protein: CASSPGGTGAGWTEAFF

clone size: NA
V gene: TRBV18
J gene: TRBJ2-7
D gene: TRBD2
CDR3 DNA: TGTGCCAGCTCACCACCTAGCGGGAGCTCACCCTACGAGCAGTACTTC
CDR3 protein: CASSPPSGSSPYEQYF

clone size: NA
V gene: TRBV25-1
J gene: TRBJ1-2
D gene: TRBD1
CDR3 DNA: TGTGCCAGCAGTGCTGTTACAGGGGGCGGAACATATGGCTACACCTTC
CDR3 protein: CASSAVTGGGTYGYTF

clone size: NA
V gene: TRBV10-2
J gene: TRBJ2-7
D gene: NA
CDR3 DNA: TGCGCCAGCGGCCTCGGGGAGCAGTACTTC
CDR3 protein: CASGLGEQYF

clone size: NA
V gene: TRBV19
J gene: TRBJ2-1
D gene: TRBD2
CDR3 DNA: TGTGCCAGTAGTATTGTTAGCGGGAGAGATTACAATGAGCAGTTCTTC
CDR3 protein: CASSIVSGRDYNEQFF

clone size: NA
V gene: TRBV11-3
J gene: TRBJ2-3
D gene: TRBD2
CDR3 DNA: TGTGCCAGCAGCTTAGAGGCCGGGAGGGGAACAGATACGCAGTATTTT
CDR3 protein: CASSLEAGRGTDTQYF

clone size: NA
V gene: TRBV5-6
J gene: TRBJ1-1
D gene: NA
CDR3 DNA: TGTGCCAGCAGCTTTGACAGACCGAACACTGAAGCTTTCTTT
CDR3 protein: CASSFDRPNTEAFF

clone size: NA
V gene: TRBV12-3/TRBV12-4
J gene: TRBJ2-3
D gene: TRBD1
CDR3 DNA: TGTGCTACGGGACAGGGCCTCCCAGATACGCAGTATTTT
CDR3 protein: CATGQGLPDTQYF

clone size: NA
V gene: TRBV29-1
J gene: TRBJ2-3
D gene: TRBD1
CDR3 DNA: TGCAGCGTTAGCCCCCAGGGGGCGGCAGATACGCAGTATTTT
CDR3 protein: CSVSPQGAADTQYF

clone size: NA
V gene: TRBV2
J gene: TRBJ2-7
D gene: NA
CDR3 DNA: TGTGCCAGGGGACAAAAAGTAGGCGAGCAGTACTTC
CDR3 protein: CARGQKVGEQYF

clone size: few
V gene: TRBV6-5
J gene: TRBJ1-2
D gene: NA
CDR3 DNA: TGTGCCAGCAGTTCTGCAACCCCGGAGGCTAACTATGGCTACACCTTC
CDR3 protein: CASSSATPEANYGYTF

clone size: few
V gene: TRBV5-4
J gene: TRBJ2-1
D gene: NA
CDR3 DNA: TGTGCCAGCAGCTTTTTCGTGGATGGGGGGTACAATGAGCAGTTCTTC
CDR3 protein: CASSFFVDGGYNEQFF

clone size: NA
V gene: TRBV6-5
J gene: TRBJ2-7
D gene: TRBD2
CDR3 DNA: TGTGCCAGCAGTTTCTCACAGCGGGGGCCCCCCTACGAGCAGTACTTC
CDR3 protein: CASSFSQRGPPYEQYF

clone size: NA
V gene: TRBV5-1
J gene: TRBJ2-2
D gene: TRBD2
CDR3 DNA: TGCGCCAGCAGCCCCGAGCGGGGGACCGGGGAGCTGTTTTTT
CDR3 protein: CASSPERGTGELFF

clone size: medium-sized
V gene: TRBV6-5
J gene: TRBJ2-7
D gene: NA
CDR3 DNA: TGTGCCAGCAGTCGGCCTGGTGCGGACGAGCAGTACTTC
CDR3 protein: CASSRPGADEQYF

clone size: few
V gene: TRBV4-3
J gene: TRBJ1-4
D gene: TRBD1
CDR3 DNA: TGCGCCAGCAGCCAAGCTTCCGGGACAGGGGCTGAAAAACTGTTTTTT
CDR3 protein: CASSQASGTGAEKLFF

clone size: NA
V gene: TRBV5-1
J gene: TRBJ2-1
D gene: TRBD1
CDR3 DNA: TGCGCCAGCAGCCCACAGGGGGCCTACAATGAGCAGTTCTTC
CDR3 protein: CASSPQGAYNEQFF